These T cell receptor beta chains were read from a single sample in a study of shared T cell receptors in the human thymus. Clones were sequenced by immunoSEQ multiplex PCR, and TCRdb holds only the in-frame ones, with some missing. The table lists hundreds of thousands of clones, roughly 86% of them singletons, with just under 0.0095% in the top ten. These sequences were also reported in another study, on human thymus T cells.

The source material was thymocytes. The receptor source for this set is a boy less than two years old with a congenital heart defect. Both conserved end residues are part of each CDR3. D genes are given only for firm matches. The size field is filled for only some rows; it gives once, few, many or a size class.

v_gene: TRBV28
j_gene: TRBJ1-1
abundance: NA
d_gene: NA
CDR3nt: TGTGCCAGCAGTTTATCACCCGTGAAGGGGGCTTTCTTT
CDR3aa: CASSLSPVKGAFF

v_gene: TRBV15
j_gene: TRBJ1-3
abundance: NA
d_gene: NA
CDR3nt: TGTGCCACCAGCAGAGATACCGACAGTCGCTCTGGAAACACCATATATTTT
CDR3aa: CATSRDTDSRSGNTIYF

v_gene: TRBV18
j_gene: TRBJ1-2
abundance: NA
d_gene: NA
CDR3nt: TGTGCCAGCTCACCACAGATGGACATTAATGGCTACACCTTC
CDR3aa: CASSPQMDINGYTF

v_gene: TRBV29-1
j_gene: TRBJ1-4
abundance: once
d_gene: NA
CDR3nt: TGCAGCGTTGTAGGGAAAAAGGGGGAAAAACTGTTTTTT
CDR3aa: CSVVGKKGEKLFF

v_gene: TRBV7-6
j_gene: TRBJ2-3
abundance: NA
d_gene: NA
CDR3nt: TGTGCCAGCAGCCGAGCGGGCTGCGGGGGCACAGATACGCAGTATTTT
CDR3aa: CASSRAGCGGTDTQYF

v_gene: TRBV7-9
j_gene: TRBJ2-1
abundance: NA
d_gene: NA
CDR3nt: TGTGCCAGCAGCTTATCGGGGGGCAGGAGCTCCTACAATGAGCAGTTCTTC
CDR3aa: CASSLSGGRSSYNEQFF

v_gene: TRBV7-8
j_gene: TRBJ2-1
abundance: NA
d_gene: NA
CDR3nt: TGTGCCAGCAGCTTAAATCAAGAGCCTGCGGAGCAGTTCTTC
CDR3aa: CASSLNQEPAEQFF

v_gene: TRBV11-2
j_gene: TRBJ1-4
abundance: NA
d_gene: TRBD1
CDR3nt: TGTGCCAGCAGCTTAGAGAGCCAGGGGGGTTGGCATGAAAAACTGTTTTTT
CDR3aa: CASSLESQGGWHEKLFF

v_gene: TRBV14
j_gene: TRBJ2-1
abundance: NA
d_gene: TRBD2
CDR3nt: TGTGCCAGCAGCCAAGCTTCAGCGGGGGGGAAAACCTACAATGAGCAGTTCTTC
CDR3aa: CASSQASAGGKTYNEQFF

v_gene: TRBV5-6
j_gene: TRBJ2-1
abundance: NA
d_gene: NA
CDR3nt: TGTGCCAGCAGCTACCCGGTGAGCGGCCCTTTCACCAATGAGCAGTTCTTC
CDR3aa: CASSYPVSGPFTNEQFF

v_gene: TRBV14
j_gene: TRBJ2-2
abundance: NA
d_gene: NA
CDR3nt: TGTGCCAGCAGCCAAACCGACGGCACGGGCACCGGGGAGCTGTTTTTT
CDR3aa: CASSQTDGTGTGELFF

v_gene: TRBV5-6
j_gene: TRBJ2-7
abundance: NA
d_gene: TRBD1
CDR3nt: TGTGCCAGCAGTTTCGGAACAGGGGGCTACGAGCAGTACTTC
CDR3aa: CASSFGTGGYEQYF

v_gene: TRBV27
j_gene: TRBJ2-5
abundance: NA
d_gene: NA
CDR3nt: TGTGCCAGCAGTTTTAACGGCGGTGAGACCCAGTACTTC
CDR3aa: CASSFNGGETQYF

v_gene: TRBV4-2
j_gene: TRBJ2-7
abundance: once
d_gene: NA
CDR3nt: TGTGCCAGCAGTCTCGGGGGTTGCGGCCAGACGTTATACGAGCAGTACTTC
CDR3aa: CASSLGGCGQTLYEQYF

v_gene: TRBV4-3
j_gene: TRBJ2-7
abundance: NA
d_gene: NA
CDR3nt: TGCGCCAGCAGCCAAGAGCGAACCTTGGACGACGTGGAGGTAGGGCAGTACTTC
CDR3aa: CASSQERTLDDVEVGQYF

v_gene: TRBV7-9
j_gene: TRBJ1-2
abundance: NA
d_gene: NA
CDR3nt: TGTGCCAGCAGCTCGTGGGGGGGAGACTATGGCTACACCTTC
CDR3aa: CASSSWGGDYGYTF

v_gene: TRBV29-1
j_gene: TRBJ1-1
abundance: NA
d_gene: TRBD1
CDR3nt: TGCAGCGTTCTGGGACAGCAAAGGAACACTGAAGCTTTCTTT
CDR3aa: CSVLGQQRNTEAFF

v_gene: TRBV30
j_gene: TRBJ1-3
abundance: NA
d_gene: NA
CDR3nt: TGTGCCTGGATCCGGGTGACGGAGGAAAACACCATATATTTT
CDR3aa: CAWIRVTEENTIYF